Detailed here is one TCR beta chain. Its antigen is currently not known. Base quality data are lacking; no much larger clone is found one base away. The CDR3 regions of human TCRbeta chains were subjected to immunosequencing. Processing in the source paper ran as follows. TCRs in the repertoires were matched against a reference library of SARS-CoV-2-specific TCRs that had been generated with the MIRA antigen-specificity platform. Breadth meant the fraction of unique TCRs that were SARS-CoV-2-associated, whereas depth meant the fraction of total T cells that were SARS-CoV-2-associated. Each spike-specific TCR was assigned to its reactive spike region and to a CD4 or CD8 class using the MIRA data. Log10-transformed breadth and depth values were compared by one-way ANOVA with Sidak's multiple comparisons tests. In its TCRdb copy, this immuneACCESS table keeps in-frame sequences only and misses some clones. Where compared with another copy, unresolved V genes explain less than half of these, and the others have no known cause. V, J and clone size are taken as reported in that table, and D and trimming were inferred from the DNA itself. The sample table contains approximately 150,000 clones; only one count was recorded for less than 95% of them. The ten largest clonotypes hold roughly 1.3% of the sample.

The data were obtained in a study of T cell responses to AZD1222 COVID-19 vaccine (dated by TCRdb to about 2021). General notes on the study: AZD1222 recipients with second doses at about 4 weeks or about 12 weeks were pooled, because spike-specific TCR depth and breadth did not differ between schedules. TCR sequencing was performed for 230 to 250 trial participants, of whom roughly 200 were given two doses of AZD1222 and around 25 were given two doses of MenACWY control vaccine. Trial participants were enrolled into age subgroups of 18-55, 56-69 and 70-plus years, which contained about 150, 28 and 57 TCR-sequenced participants, respectively. What the research found in general, with its limitations: The vaccine-associated CD4 TCRs covered the entire spike protein, and the dominant responses fell in regions 160-218 and 743-854. In the small 56-69-year group, the increase in depth fell short of significance, most likely because of low power. Most participants were white British and females outnumbered males, and the authors suggested that clonal diversity may have been underestimated. Conclusions about previously exposed vaccinees are limited because only a handful of AZD1222 recipients were SARS-CoV-2 seropositive at baseline. Epitopes outside the regions mutated in the B.1.351 and B.1.1.7 variants were reportedly recognized by nearly half of the unique spike-specific TCRs. Because no day 14 peak-response samples were available, the repertoires could be characterized only after the peak T cell response. Spike-specific TCR breadth and depth rose significantly after two AZD1222 doses compared with day 0 and with MenACWY recipients.

The sample's time point label is to be understood as: baseline before first vaccination. Samples from vaccinated people were obtained from the UK trials COV001 and COV002, which included a single-blind randomized controlled phase 2/3 trial of AZD1222 (ChAdOx1 nCoV-19) in healthy adults. Trial participant PBMC samples were collected at day 0 and day 28 after the second dose for TCRbeta chain sequencing. V has 4 bases trimmed and J has 4 bases trimmed; junction bases matching no gene number 10. From the cysteine up to the phenylalanine, the CDR3 has a length of 17 residues. The CDR3 DNA has 51 bases and is translated from base 1. The germline V gene encodes CDR1 SGHDT and CDR2 YYEEEE.

The clonotype originates from an adult in good health. Sequencing used peripheral blood, obtained on day 0 of AZD1222 vaccination. The receptor chain draws on TRBV5-6 and TRBJ1-3, with 11 junctional bases fitting TRBD1. CDR3 region: CASSRPGTGGLGNTIYF. The sequenced DNA is TGTGCCAGCAGCCGACCCGGGACAGGGGGATTAGGAAACACCATATATTTT.